This T cell receptor beta chain was identified during a study of technical replicates of blood from a few donors. Clones were read by immunoSEQ multiplex PCR, and TCRdb kept only the in-frame ones, dropping some. The sample has 80,000 or so clones; 90% to 98% are singletons. The CDR3 consists of 14 residues. Germline V lookup: CDR1 MNHEY, CDR2 SVGAGI. After removal of 2 bases from V and 1 base from J, the junction contained 2 bases not matched to a gene. This clonotype was sampled from a human donor in good health. Input material: T cells isolated from PBMCs. The J gene is TRBJ2-7, the V gene TRBV6-5, with 7 bases fitting TRBD1. CDR3 protein: CASSYMGQSYEQYF. The DNA for the CDR3 is TGTGCCAGCAGTTACATGGGACAGTCCTACGAGCAGTACTTC.